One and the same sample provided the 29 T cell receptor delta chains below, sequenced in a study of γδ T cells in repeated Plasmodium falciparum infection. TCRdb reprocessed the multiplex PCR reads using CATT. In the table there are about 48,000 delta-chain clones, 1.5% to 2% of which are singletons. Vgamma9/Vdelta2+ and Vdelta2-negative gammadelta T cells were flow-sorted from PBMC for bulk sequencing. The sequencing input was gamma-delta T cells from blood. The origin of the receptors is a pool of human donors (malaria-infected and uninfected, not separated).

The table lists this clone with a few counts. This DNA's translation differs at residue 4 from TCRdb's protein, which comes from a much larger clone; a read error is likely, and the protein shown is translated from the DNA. CDR3 in DNA: TGTGCCTGTGGCACCGTTCCGTGGGGGATCCCGGAGACCGATAAACTCATCTTT. Encoded protein: CACGTVPWGIPETDKLIF. The chain is built from TRDV2 and TRDJ1, with TRDD3 matching 8 bases. Germline matching of the DNA provided the J gene here, since TCRdb leaves it blank. The CDR3 is 18 residues long. CDR1 is GEAIGNYY and CDR2 is EKD in the germline V gene.

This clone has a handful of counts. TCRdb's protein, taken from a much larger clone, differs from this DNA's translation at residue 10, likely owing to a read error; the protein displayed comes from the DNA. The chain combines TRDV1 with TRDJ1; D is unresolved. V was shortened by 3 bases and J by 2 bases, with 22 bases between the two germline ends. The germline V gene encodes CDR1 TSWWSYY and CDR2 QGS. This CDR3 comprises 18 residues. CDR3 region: CALGELRSPPPGTDKLIF. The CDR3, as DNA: TGTGCTCTTGGGGAGCTTAGGTCCCCTCCTCCGGGTACCGATAAACTCATCTTT.

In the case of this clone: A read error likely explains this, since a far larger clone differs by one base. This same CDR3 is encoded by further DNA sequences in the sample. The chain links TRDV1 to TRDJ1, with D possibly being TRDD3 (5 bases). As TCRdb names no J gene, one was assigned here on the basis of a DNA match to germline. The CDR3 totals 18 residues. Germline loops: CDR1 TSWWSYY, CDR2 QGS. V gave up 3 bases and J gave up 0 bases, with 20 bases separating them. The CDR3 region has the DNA TGTGCTCTTGGGGAGTGCTTCTGGGAGCGAAGCTACACCGATAAACTCATCTTT. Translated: CALGECFWERSYTDKLIF.

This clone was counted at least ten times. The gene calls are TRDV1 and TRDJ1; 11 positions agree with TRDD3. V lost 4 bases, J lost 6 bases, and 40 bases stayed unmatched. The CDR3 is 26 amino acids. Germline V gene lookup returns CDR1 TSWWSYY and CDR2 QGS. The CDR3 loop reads CALGAPGLPKPKLGDTMVSWWHKLIF. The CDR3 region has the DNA TGTGCTCTTGGGGCACCCGGCCTTCCTAAACCGAAATTGGGGGATACGATGGTATCTTGGTGGCATAAACTCATCTTT.

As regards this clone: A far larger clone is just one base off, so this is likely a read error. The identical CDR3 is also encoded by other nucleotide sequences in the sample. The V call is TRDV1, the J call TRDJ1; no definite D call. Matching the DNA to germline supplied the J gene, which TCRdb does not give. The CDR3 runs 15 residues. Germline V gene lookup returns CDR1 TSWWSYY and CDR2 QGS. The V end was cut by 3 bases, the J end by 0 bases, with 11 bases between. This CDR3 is CALGELFVDTDKLIF. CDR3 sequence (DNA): TGTGCTCTTGGGGAGCTTTTCGTGGACACCGATAAACTCATCTTT.

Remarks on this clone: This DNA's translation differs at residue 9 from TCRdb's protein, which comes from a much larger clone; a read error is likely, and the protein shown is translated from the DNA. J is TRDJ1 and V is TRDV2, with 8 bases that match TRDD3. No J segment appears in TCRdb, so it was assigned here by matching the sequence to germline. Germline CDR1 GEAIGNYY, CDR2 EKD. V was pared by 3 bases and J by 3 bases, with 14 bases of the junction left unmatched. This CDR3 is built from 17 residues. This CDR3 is CACDSVLGGRTSDKLIF. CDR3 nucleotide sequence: TGTGCCTGTGACTCAGTACTGGGGGGTAGAACATCCGATAAACTCATCTTT.

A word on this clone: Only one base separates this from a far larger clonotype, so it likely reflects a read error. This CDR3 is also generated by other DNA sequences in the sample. The CDR3 nucleotides are TGTGCCCTTGGGGAAAGGCCTGATTGGGGATACAAGGACCACAGCGATAAACTCATCTTT. Translation: CALGERPDWGYKDHSDKLIF. The chain employs TRDV1 and TRDJ1, with 8 positions matching TRDD3. This CDR3 spans 20 amino acids. Germline CDR1 is TSWWSYY and CDR2 is QGS.

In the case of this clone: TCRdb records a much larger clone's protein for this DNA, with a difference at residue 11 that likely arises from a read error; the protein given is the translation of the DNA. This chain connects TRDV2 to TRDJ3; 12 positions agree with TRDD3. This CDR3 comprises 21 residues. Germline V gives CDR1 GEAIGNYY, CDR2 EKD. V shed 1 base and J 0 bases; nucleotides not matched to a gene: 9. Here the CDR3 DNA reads TGTGCCTGTGACACTGTACTGGGGGATACTCGCAACTCCTGGGACACCCGACAGATGTTTTTC. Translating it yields CACDTVLGDTRNSWDTRQMFF.

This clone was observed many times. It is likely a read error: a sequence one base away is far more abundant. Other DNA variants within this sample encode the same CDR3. The CDR3 loop is CALVVTITGGLQHTYTDKLIF. The CDR3 DNA follows: TGTGCTCTTGTGGTTACCATTACAGGGGGACTCCAGCACACGTACACCGATAAACTCATCTTT. The J gene is TRDJ1, the V gene TRDV1; possibly TRDD3 for D (6 bases). CDR1 and CDR2 from the germline V gene are TSWWSYY and QGS. CDR3 length: 21 amino acids. The V gene lost 7 bases and the J gene lost 0 bases, with 33 bases spanning the gap.

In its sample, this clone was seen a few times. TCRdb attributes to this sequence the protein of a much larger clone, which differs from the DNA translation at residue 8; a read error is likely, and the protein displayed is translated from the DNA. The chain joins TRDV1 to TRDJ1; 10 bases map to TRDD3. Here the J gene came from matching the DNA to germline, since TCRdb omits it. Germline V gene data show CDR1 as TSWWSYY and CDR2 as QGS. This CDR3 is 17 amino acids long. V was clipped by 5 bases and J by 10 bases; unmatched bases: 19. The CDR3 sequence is CALGQCSEGAGGYGLIF. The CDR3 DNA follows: TGTGCTCTTGGGCAGTGTAGTGAGGGAGCCGGGGGATACGGACTCATCTTT.

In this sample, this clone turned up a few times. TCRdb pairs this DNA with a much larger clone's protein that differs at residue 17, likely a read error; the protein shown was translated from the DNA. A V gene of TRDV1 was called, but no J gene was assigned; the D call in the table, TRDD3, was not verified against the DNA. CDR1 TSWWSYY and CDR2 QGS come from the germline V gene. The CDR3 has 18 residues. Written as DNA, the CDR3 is TGTGCTCTTGGTAGTGCCTACTGGGGGATAATTATCACCGATAAACTCACCTTT. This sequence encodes CALGSAYWGIIITDKLTF.

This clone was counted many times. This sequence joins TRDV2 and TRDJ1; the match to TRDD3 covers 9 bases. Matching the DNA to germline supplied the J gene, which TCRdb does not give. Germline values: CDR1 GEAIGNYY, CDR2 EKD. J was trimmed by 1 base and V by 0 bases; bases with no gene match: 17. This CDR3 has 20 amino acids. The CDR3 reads CACDTVRYGDTKRSTDKLIF. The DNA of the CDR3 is TGTGCCTGTGACACCGTACGGTACGGGGATACGAAGAGGTCCACCGATAAACTCATCTTT.

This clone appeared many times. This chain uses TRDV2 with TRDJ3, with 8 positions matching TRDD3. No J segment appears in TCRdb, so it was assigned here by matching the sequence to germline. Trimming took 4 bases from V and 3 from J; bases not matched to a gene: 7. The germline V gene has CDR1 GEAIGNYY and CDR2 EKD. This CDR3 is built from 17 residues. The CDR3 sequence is CACDPTGGFWDTRQMFF. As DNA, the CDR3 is TGTGCCTGTGATCCTACTGGGGGTTTCTGGGACACCCGACAGATGTTTTTC.

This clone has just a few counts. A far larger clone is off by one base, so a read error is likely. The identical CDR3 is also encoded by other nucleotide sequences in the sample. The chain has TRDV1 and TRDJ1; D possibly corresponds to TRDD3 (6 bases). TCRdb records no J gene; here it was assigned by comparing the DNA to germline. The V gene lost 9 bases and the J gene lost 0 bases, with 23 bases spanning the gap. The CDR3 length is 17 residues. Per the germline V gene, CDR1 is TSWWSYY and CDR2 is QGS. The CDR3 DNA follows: TGTGCTCTCGGGACTTCTACAAACTGGGAGAACACCGATAAACTCATCTTT. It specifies CALGTSTNWENTDKLIF.

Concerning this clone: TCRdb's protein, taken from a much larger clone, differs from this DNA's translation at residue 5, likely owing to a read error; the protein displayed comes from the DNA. CDR3 sequence (DNA): TGTGCTCTTGGGATTTCCGATCACTTCCTATCTAACGGTAAACTCATCTTT. Residues: CALGISDHFLSNGKLIF. The chain recombines TRDV1 with TRDJ1, with 7 bases lining up with TRDD2. Trimming removed 5 bases from V and 7 bases from J; junction bases left unmatched: 19. CDR1 TSWWSYY and CDR2 QGS come from the germline V gene. The CDR3 spans 17 residues.

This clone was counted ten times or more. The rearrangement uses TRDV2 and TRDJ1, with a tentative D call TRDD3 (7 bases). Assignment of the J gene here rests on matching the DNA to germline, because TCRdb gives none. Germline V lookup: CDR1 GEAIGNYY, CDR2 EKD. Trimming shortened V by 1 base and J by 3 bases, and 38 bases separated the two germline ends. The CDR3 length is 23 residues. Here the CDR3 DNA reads TGTGCCTGTGACACGTTGCCCGGCCCCCTTCCCACGGATCGGGGGATGAAGGCCGATAAACTCATCTTT. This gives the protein CACDTLPGPLPTDRGMKADKLIF.

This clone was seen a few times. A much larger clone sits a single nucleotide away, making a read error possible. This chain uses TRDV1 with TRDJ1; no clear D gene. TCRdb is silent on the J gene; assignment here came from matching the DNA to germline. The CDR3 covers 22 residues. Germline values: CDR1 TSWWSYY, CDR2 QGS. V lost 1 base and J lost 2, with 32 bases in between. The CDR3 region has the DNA TGTGCTCTTGGGGAACGAGGATGGTGTGAGTCCCACCCTTTACCTGCTACCGATAAACTCATCTTT. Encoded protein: CALGERGWCESHPLPATDKLIF.

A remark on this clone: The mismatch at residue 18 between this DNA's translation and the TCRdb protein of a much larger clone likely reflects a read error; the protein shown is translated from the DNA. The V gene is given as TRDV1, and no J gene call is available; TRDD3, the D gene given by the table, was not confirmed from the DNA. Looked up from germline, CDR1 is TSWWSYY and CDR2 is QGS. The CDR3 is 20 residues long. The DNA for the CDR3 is TGTGCTCTTGGGAACCCCCAACCTATCTGGGGGATATCGGGAGGCGATAAACCCATCTTT. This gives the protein CALGNPQPIWGISGGDKPIF.

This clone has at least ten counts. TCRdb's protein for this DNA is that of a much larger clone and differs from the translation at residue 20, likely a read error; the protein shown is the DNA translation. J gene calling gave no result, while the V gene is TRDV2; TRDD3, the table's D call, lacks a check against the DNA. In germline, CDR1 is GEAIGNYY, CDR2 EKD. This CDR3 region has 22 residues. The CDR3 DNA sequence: TGTGCCTGTTGGCATCCTACGTCTTCTAGGTCTACTGGGGGATATTTTACCGATAAACCCATCTTT. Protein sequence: CACWHPTSSRSTGGYFTDKPIF.

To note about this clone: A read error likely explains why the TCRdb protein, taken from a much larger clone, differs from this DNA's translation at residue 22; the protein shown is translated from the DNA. The CDR3 protein is CALGLSWPSPFDLLGDPYTDKPIF. DNA for the CDR3: TGTGCTCTTGGGCTAAGTTGGCCTTCCCCGTTCGACTTACTGGGGGACCCGTACACCGATAAACCCATCTTT. The V gene is given as TRDV1, and no J gene call is available; the table's D call of TRDD3 was not tested on the DNA. In germline, CDR1 is TSWWSYY, CDR2 QGS. This CDR3 contains 24 residues.

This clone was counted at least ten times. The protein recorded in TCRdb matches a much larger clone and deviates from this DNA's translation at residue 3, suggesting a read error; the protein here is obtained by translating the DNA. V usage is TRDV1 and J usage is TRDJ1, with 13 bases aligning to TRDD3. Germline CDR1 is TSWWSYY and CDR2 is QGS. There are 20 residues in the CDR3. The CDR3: CAPGEVTLLYWGIRPDKLIF. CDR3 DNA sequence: TGTGCTCCTGGGGAAGTCACCCTTTTGTACTGGGGGATACGCCCCGATAAACTCATCTTT.

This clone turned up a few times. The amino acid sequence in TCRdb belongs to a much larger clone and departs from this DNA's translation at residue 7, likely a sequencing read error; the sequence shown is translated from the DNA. DNA of the CDR3: TGTGCTCTTAGGGGCCCTTGGAGTGTGACGACCGGGGCACTGGGGGAGAGTCGGTTCGGTAAACTCATCTTT. Protein: CALRGPWSVTTGALGESRFGKLIF. This sequence joins TRDV1 and TRDJ1; 9 bases line up with TRDD3. CDR3 length: 24 residues. The ends lost 8 bases at V and 7 bases at J; junction bases unmatched: 41. Germline-derived CDR1 and CDR2 are TSWWSYY and QGS.

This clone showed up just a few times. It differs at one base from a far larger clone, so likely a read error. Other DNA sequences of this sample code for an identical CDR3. The CDR3 is CALGELLGANSTGGYTDKLIF. The CDR3 bases are TGTGCCCTTGGGGAACTATTGGGGGCTAATAGTACTGGGGGATACACCGATAAACTCATCTTT. The chain carries TRDV1 and TRDJ1; TRDD3 agrees at 10 bases. TCRdb is silent on the J gene; assignment here came from matching the DNA to germline. The length of the CDR3 is 21 residues. CDR1 and CDR2 (germline): TSWWSYY, QGS.

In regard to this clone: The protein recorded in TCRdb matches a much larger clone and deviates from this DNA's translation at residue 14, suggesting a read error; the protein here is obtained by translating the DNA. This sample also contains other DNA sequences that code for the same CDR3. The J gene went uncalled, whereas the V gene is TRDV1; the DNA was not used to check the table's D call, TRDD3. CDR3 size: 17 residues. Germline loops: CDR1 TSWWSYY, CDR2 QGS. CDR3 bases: TGTGCTCTTGGGGGAATAGGGGGGGATCTGTACACCGATAATCTCATCTTT. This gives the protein CALGGIGGDLYTDNLIF.

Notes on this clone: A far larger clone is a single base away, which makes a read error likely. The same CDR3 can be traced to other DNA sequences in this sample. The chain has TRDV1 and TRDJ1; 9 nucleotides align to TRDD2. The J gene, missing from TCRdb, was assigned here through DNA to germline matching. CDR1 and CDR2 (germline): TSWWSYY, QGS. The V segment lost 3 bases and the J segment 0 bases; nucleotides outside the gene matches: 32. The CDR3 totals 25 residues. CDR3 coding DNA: TGTGCTCTTGGGGAGGGCCGCGCGAGGACCTTCCTACGTAAGTGGGGGAACGTGTACACCGATAAACTCATCTTT. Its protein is CALGEGRARTFLRKWGNVYTDKLIF.

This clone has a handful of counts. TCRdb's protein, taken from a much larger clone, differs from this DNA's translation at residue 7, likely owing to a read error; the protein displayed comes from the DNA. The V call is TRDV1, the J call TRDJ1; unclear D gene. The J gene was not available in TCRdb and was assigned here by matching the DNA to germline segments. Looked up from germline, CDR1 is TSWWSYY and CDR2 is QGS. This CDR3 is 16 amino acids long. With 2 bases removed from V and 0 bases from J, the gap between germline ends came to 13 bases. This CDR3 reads CALGERRSSYTDKLIF. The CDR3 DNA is TGTGCTCTTGGGGAAAGGCGGTCCTCGTACACCGATAAACTCATCTTT.

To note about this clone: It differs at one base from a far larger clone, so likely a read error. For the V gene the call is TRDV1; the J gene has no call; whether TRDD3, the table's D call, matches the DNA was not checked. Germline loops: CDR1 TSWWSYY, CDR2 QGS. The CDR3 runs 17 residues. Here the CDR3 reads CALGPILREMYTDKLIF. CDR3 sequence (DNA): TGTGCTCTTGGGCCGATTCTGAGGGAAATGTACACCGATAAGCTCATCTTT.

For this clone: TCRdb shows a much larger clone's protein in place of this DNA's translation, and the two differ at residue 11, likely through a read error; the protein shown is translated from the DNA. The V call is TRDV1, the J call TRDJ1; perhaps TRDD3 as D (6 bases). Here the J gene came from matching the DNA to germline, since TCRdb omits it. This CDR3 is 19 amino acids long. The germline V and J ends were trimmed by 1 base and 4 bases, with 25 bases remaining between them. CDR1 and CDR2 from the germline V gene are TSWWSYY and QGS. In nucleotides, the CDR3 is TGTGCTCTTGGGGAACGGTCACTTGGGGGCTCCGGTCCTCTCGATAAACTCATCTTT. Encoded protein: CALGERSLGGSGPLDKLIF.

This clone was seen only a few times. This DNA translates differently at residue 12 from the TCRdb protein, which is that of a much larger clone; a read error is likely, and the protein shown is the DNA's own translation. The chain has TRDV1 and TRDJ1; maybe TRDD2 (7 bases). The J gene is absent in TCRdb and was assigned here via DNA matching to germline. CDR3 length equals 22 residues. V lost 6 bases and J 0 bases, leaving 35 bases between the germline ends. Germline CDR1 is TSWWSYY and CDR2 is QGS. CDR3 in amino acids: CALGPRVPTMGARPKYTDKLIF. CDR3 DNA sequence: TGTGCTCTTGGACCTCGCGTTCCTACCATGGGGGCAAGACCCAAGTACACCGATAAACTCATCTTT.